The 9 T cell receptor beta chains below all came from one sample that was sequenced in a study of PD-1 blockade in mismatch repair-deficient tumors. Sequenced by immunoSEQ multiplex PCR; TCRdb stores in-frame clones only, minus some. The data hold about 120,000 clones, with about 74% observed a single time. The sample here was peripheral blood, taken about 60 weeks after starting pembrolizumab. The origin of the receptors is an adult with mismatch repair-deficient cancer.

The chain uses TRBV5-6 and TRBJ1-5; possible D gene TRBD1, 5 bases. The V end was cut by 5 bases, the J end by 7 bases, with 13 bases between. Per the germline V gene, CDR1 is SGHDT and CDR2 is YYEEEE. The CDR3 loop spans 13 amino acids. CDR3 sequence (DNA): TGTGCCAGCAGTATCGCAGGGAACCAGCCCCAGCATTTT. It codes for CASSIAGNQPQHF.

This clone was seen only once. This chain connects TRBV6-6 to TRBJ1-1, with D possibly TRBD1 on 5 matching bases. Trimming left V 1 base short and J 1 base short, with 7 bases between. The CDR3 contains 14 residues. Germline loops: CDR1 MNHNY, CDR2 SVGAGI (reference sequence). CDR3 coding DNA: TGTGCCAGCAGTTACTTTCAGGGGAACACTGAAGCTTTCTTT. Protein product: CASSYFQGNTEAFF.

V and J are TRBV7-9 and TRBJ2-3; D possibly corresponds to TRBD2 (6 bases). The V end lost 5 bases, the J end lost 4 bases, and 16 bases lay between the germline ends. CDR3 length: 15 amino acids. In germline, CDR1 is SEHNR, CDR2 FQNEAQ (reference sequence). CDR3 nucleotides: TGTGCCAGCAGCCTCTACCGGGAGAGGCCAGATACGCAGTATTTT. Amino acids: CASSLYRERPDTQYF. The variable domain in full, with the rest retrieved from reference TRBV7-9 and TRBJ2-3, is DTGVSQNPRHKITKRGQNVTFRCDPISEHNRLYWYRQTLGQGPEFLTYFQNEAQLEKSRLLSDRFSAERPKGSFSTLEIQRTEQGDSAMYLCASSLYRERPDTQYFGPGTRLTVL.

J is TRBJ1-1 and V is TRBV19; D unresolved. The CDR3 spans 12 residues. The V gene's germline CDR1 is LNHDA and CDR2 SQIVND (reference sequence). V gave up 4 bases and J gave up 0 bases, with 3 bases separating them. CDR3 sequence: CASSNVNTEAFF. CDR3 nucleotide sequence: TGTGCCAGTAGTAACGTGAACACTGAAGCTTTCTTT. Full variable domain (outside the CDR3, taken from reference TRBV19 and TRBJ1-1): DGGITQSPKYLFRKEGQNVTLSCEQNLNHDAMYWYRQDPGQGLRLIYYSQIVNDFQKGDIAEGYSVSREKKESFPLTVTSAQKNPTAFYLCASSNVNTEAFFGQGTRLTVV.

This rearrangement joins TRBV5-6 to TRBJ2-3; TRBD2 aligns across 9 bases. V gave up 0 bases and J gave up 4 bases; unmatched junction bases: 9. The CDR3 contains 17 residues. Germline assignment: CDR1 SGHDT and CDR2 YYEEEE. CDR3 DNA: TGTGCCAGCAGCTTGGTGGGCCTAGCGGGAAGAGCAGATACGCAGTATTTT. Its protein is CASSLVGLAGRADTQYF.

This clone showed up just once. The CDR3 region has the DNA TGTGCCAGCTCACCAAGAGGGGGAGCCACAGATACGCAGTATTTT. It translates to CASSPRGGATDTQYF. The chain couples TRBV18 to TRBJ2-3, with D possibly being TRBD1 (6 bases). The CDR3 spans 15 residues. V lost 2 bases and J lost 2, with 11 bases in between. The germline V gene has CDR1 KGHSH and CDR2 LQKENI.

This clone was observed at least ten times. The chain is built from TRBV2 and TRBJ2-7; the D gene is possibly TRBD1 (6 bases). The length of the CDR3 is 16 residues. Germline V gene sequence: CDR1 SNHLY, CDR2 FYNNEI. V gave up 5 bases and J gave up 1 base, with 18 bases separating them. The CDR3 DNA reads TGTGCCAGCAGTTTCCCGGTTGGACAGAGTTCCTACGAGCAGTACTTC. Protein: CASSFPVGQSSYEQYF. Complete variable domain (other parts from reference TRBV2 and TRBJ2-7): EPEVTQTPSHQVTQMGQEVILRCVPISNHLYFYWYRQILGQKVEFLVSFYNNEISEKSEIFDDQFSVERPDGSNFTLKIRSTKLEDSAMYFCASSFPVGQSSYEQYFGPGTRLTVT.

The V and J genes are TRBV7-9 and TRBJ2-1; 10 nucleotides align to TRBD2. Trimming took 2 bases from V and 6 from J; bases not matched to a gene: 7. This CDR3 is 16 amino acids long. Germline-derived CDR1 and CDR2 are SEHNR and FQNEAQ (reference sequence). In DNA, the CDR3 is TGTGCCAGCAGCTTACAAGGACTAGCGGCTTTCAATGAGCAGTTCTTC. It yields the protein CASSLQGLAAFNEQFF.

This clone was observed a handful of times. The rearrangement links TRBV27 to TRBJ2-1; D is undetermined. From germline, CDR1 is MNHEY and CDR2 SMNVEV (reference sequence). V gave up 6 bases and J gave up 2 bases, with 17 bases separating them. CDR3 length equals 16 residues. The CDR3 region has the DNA TGTGCCAGCAGCCCCCCGACCCGCAACCCCTACAATGAGCAGTTCTTC. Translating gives CASSPPTRNPYNEQFF.